This T cell receptor (beta chain) appears in the sequencing data of a study of T-cell reconstitution after alpha-beta-depleted transplantation in children. Notes on the study in general: At the one-year point after transplant, T-cell counts and TCRbeta diversity were found to come mostly from T cells that had been newly produced. Expanded graft clones numbering several hundred reportedly gave rise to alpha-beta T cells about two months after transplant. Surviving recipient T cells and intrathymic progenitors accounted for some patients' high TCRbeta diversity at day 60.

This CDR3 comprises 15 residues. Losses at the gene ends were 8 bases for V and 4 bases for J; bases not matched to a gene: 12. CDR1 and CDR2 from the germline V gene are MGHDK and SYGVNS. With respect to this clonotype: Its target is unknown.

Unique molecular identifiers were incorporated into the prepared TCRbeta library. From the PCR reads, TCRdb called clonotypes with MiXCR, one entry per CDR3 protein. Among more than 500,000 distinct CDR3 sequences listed, about an eighth were seen once. The TCR comes from a female patient aged 2-9 years who had a stem cell transplant for aplastic anemia, so the T cells may come from the graft donor. The input for sequencing was PBMCs, mostly from graft donor cells, taken 180 days after TCRalphabeta/CD19-depleted stem cell transplant. V usage is TRBV25-1 and J usage is TRBJ2-7; 9 positions match TRBD2. CDR3 DNA sequence: TGTGCCAGCCCCCCCTTCGCGCGGGAGGGATACGAGCAGTACTTC. Protein sequence: CASPPFAREGYEQYF.